The 28 T cell receptor beta chains below all came from one sample that was sequenced in a study of cytomegalovirus exposure and HLA in healthy donors. Primers: 60 Vbeta forward and 13 Jbeta reverse. Profiled with immunoSEQ multiplex PCR; TCRdb holds only in-frame clones, not every one. The sample yields 100,000 or so clones, around 75% seen once. The specimen sequenced was PBMCs. The origin of the receptors is a male donor in good health and CMV-seropositive.

The V gene is TRBV29-1, the J gene TRBJ1-2; weak D call: TRBD1 (6 bases). V was pared by 4 bases and J by 8 bases, with 14 bases between. The germline gives CDR1 SQVTM, CDR2 ANQGSEA. CDR3 length: 12 residues. As DNA, the CDR3 is TGCAGCGTTGGGGGGCATCAAATCGGCTACACCTTC. Amino acids: CSVGGHQIGYTF. Full variable domain (rest looked up from reference TRBV29-1 and TRBJ1-2): SAVISQKPSRDICQRGTSLTIQCQVDSQVTMMFWYRQQPGQSLTLIATANQGSEATYESGFVIDKFPISRPNLTFSTLTVSNMSPEDSSIYLCSVGGHQIGYTFGSGTRLTVV.

The rearrangement joins TRBV6-1 to TRBJ1-5; D is possibly TRBD1 (5 bases). With 6 bases removed from V and 3 bases from J, the gap between germline ends came to 15 bases. The germline V gene has CDR1 MNHNS and CDR2 SASEGT. The CDR3 length is 15 residues. Written as DNA, the CDR3 is TGTGCCAGCAGCTGGGGAACAGGCATCAATCAGCCCCAGCATTTT. This codes for CASSWGTGINQPQHF.

The chain joins TRBV7-9 to TRBJ1-2; D not resolved. The CDR3 loop spans 17 amino acids. The V gene lost 4 bases and the J gene lost 3 bases, with 21 bases spanning the gap. CDR1 and CDR2 (germline): SEHNR, FQNEAQ (reference sequence). The CDR3 reads CASSSARVSLSYYGYTF. The CDR3 DNA reads as TGTGCCAGCAGCTCCGCACGGGTCAGTCTATCGTACTATGGCTACACCTTC.

The chain recombines TRBV9 with TRBJ2-1, with D maybe TRBD2 (6 bases). The CDR3 is made up of 16 amino acids. Trimming took off 1 base at V and 5 bases at J, with 16 bases between the two ends. Germline V gene sequence: CDR1 SGDLS, CDR2 YYNGEE. The CDR3 reads CASSVLTGGDHNEQFF. The DNA for the CDR3 is TGTGCCAGCAGCGTATTGACCGGGGGTGATCACAATGAGCAGTTCTTC.

This clone was observed a single time. V gene TRBV25-1 combines with J gene TRBJ1-2, with D possibly matching TRBD1 (6 bases). The CDR3 is 14 amino acids. Between the trimmed V and J ends, which lost 1 base and 4 bases, there was a span of 10 bases. The germline V gene has CDR1 MGHDK and CDR2 SYGVNS. The CDR3 nucleotides are TGTGCCAGCAGTGAATCTTCAGGGGTCTATGGCTACACCTTC. It yields the protein CASSESSGVYGYTF.

V gene TRBV15 combines with J gene TRBJ2-3; D is uncertain. Germline assignment: CDR1 LNHNV and CDR2 YYDKDF (reference sequence). Deletions cut 0 bases from V and 1 base from J, with 8 bases between. The CDR3 totals 15 residues. CDR3: CATSREVTGTDTQYF. The CDR3 region has the DNA TGTGCCACCAGCAGAGAAGTTACGGGCACAGATACGCAGTATTTT.

The J gene is TRBJ1-2, the V gene TRBV30; 8 bases map to TRBD1. The germline V gene encodes CDR1 GTSNPN and CDR2 SVGIG (reference sequence). The V gene end was trimmed by 4 bases and the J gene end by 0 bases; junction bases not matched to a gene: 4. The CDR3 is 14 amino acids. DNA of the CDR3: TGTGCCTGGAAGTCGACAGGGGCTAACTATGGCTACACCTTC. Translating it yields CAWKSTGANYGYTF.

The CDR3 sequence is CASSAIQGTASNQPQHF. CDR3 nucleotide sequence: TGTGCCAGCTCAGCGATACAGGGTACTGCGAGCAATCAGCCCCAGCATTTT. The V and J genes are TRBV18 and TRBJ1-5; D is possibly TRBD1 (6 bases). V lost 5 bases to trimming and J lost 1 base, with 18 bases between them. Germline-derived CDR1 and CDR2 are KGHSH and LQKENI. The CDR3 extends over 17 amino acids.

This rearrangement joins TRBV11-3 to TRBJ1-1; 7 nucleotides line up with TRBD1. Unmatched junction bases numbered 6, after V lost 4 bases and J lost 4 bases. Germline V gene sequence: CDR1 SGHNT, CDR2 YENEEA. The CDR3 loop spans 14 amino acids. The CDR3 bases are TGTGCCAGCAGCTACTCGCAGGGGGTCACTGAAGCTTTCTTT. Its translation: CASSYSQGVTEAFF.

V gene TRBV11-2 combines with J gene TRBJ2-7; maybe TRBD2 (6 bases). The CDR3 extends over 15 amino acids. CDR1 is SGHAT, CDR2 FQNNGV, per germline. Trimming pared 2 bases from V and 3 bases from J, leaving 14 bases between. CDR3 region: CASSLTISGSYEQYF. CDR3 DNA sequence: TGTGCCAGCAGCTTAACAATTAGCGGAAGCTACGAGCAGTACTTC.

V and J are TRBV7-8 and TRBJ2-1; D uncertain. V dropped 2 bases and J dropped 6 bases, with 20 bases sitting between them. Germline CDR1 reads SGHVS; CDR2 reads FQNEAQ. The CDR3 sequence is 17 residues long. The CDR3 DNA reads TGTGCCAGCAGCTTAATGCGTTGGAGCCAGCCCGGCAATGAGCAGTTCTTC. It is translated as CASSLMRWSQPGNEQFF.

The V gene is TRBV7-2, the J gene TRBJ2-7, with 7 bases matching TRBD1. The CDR3 spans 15 residues. Trimming took 2 bases from V and 5 from J; bases not matched to a gene: 9. Germline V gene sequence: CDR1 SGHTA, CDR2 FQGNSA. CDR3: CASSLRVTGVNEQYF. In nucleotides, the CDR3 is TGTGCCAGCAGCTTAAGGGTAACAGGGGTCAACGAGCAGTACTTC. Looking up the rest from reference TRBV7-2 and TRBJ2-7 gives the full variable domain: GAGVSQSPSNKVTEKGKDVELRCDPISGHTALYWYRQSLGQGLEFLIYFQGNSAPDKSGLPSDRFSAERTGGSVSTLTIQRTQQEDSAVYLCASSLRVTGVNEQYFGPGTRLTVT.

The chain is built from TRBV6-5 and TRBJ1-5; D remains unclear. The CDR3 spans 10 residues. Germline CDR1 MNHEY, CDR2 SVGAGI. Trimming shortened V by 10 bases and J by 5 bases, and 6 bases separated the two germline ends. The CDR3 sequence: CATNHQPQHF. For the CDR3, the DNA is TGTGCCACCAATCATCAGCCCCAGCATTTT.

The chain is built from TRBV7-2 and TRBJ2-5; maybe TRBD2 (6 bases). There are 16 residues in the CDR3. Trimming took off 6 bases at V and 2 bases at J, with 19 bases between the two ends. Germline CDR1 SGHTA, CDR2 FQGNSA. The CDR3 protein is CASRYGGADKQETQYF. DNA for the CDR3: TGTGCCAGCAGGTACGGAGGGGCGGATAAACAAGAGACCCAGTACTTC.

This clone was counted only a few times. The V call is TRBV18, the J call TRBJ2-3, with D perhaps matching TRBD1 (5 bases). Trimming left V 5 bases short and J 0 bases short, with 9 bases between. CDR1 and CDR2 (germline): KGHSH, LQKENI. The CDR3 contains 14 residues. The CDR3 coding sequence is TGTGCCAGCTCAGTCGACAGAAGCACAGATACGCAGTATTTT. It yields the protein CASSVDRSTDTQYF.

The chain joins TRBV7-9 to TRBJ2-1, with TRBD1 as a possible D gene (5 bases). This CDR3 region has 13 residues. V lost 3 bases and J lost 9, with 12 bases in between. Germline V lookup: CDR1 SEHNR, CDR2 FQNEAQ (reference sequence). The CDR3 reads CASSLNNQGEQFF. CDR3 in DNA: TGTGCCAGCAGCTTGAACAACCAGGGTGAGCAGTTCTTC.

The chain uses TRBV11-2 and TRBJ2-3, with D tentatively TRBD2 (5 bases). V lost 1 base to trimming and J lost 0 bases, with 8 bases between them. CDR3 length equals 15 residues. Germline V gene sequence: CDR1 SGHAT, CDR2 FQNNGV. CDR3 protein: CASSLAGKSTDTQYF. Written as DNA, the CDR3 is TGTGCCAGCAGCTTAGCGGGGAAGAGCACAGATACGCAGTATTTT.

The chain is built from TRBV7-2 and TRBJ1-5; D is undetermined. Germline V lookup: CDR1 SGHTA, CDR2 FQGNSA. The V gene lost 0 bases and the J gene lost 3 bases, with 9 bases spanning the gap. This CDR3 is built from 15 residues. In nucleotides, the CDR3 is TGTGCCAGCAGCTTAGCGGGAGGTTCCAATCAGCCCCAGCATTTT. This translates into CASSLAGGSNQPQHF.

The chain has TRBV14 and TRBJ1-2, with D tentatively TRBD1 (5 bases). This CDR3 is built from 13 residues. Germline CDR1 is SGHDN and CDR2 is FVKESK. Trimming stripped 4 bases from V and 8 bases from J, with 14 bases between. Written as DNA, the CDR3 is TGTGCCAGCAGCCCGTCAGGGATCGGGGGCTACACCTTC. Its translation is CASSPSGIGGYTF.

This chain links TRBV2 with TRBJ1-4, with 7 bases aligning to TRBD1. This CDR3 has 13 amino acids. The V gene's germline CDR1 is SNHLY and CDR2 FYNNEI. Trimming at V came to 4 bases and at J to 6 bases, leaving 2 bases not matched to a gene. The CDR3 reads CASSGDSDEKLFF. Here the CDR3 DNA reads TGTGCCAGCAGTGGGGACAGCGATGAAAAACTGTTTTTT.

The rearrangement links TRBV5-1 to TRBJ1-6, with TRBD1 matching 11 bases. Per germline, CDR1 SGHRS and CDR2 YFSETQ. The V and J ends lost 2 bases and 10 bases, in that order; junction bases with no gene match: 5. CDR3 length equals 15 residues. Here the CDR3 reads CASSLGTGGRSPLHF. The CDR3, as DNA: TGCGCCAGCAGCTTAGGGACAGGGGGTAGGTCACCCCTCCACTTT. Supplemented by reference TRBV5-1 and TRBJ1-6, the full variable domain reads KAGVTQTPRYLIKTRGQQVTLSCSPISGHRSVSWYQQTPGQGLQFLFEYFSETQRNKGNFPGRFSGRQFSNSRSEMNVSTLELGDSALYLCASSLGTGGRSPLHFGNGTRLTVT.

The chain uses TRBV19 and TRBJ1-5; TRBD1 matches 8 bases. CDR3 length: 15 amino acids. CDR1 LNHDA and CDR2 SQIVND come from the germline V gene (reference sequence). V was clipped by 3 bases and J by 7 bases; unmatched bases: 8. The CDR3 coding sequence is TGTGCCAGTAGTATCAGGGGGCAGGATCGGCAGCCCCAGCATTTT. It codes for CASSIRGQDRQPQHF.

The chain links TRBV4-1 to TRBJ1-5; 8 bases are shared with TRBD1. This CDR3 region has 16 residues. Germline loops: CDR1 MGHRA, CDR2 YSYEKL. After removal of 2 bases from V and 2 bases from J, the junction contained 5 bases not matched to a gene. The CDR3 here is CASSQQGARGNQPQHF. The CDR3 DNA reads as TGCGCCAGCAGCCAACAGGGGGCTCGTGGCAATCAGCCCCAGCATTTT.

Details on this clone: The junction departs from germline at one end; a sequencing error may be responsible. The chain couples TRBV29-1 to TRBJ1-1; D possibly corresponds to TRBD1 (6 bases). Germline lookup yields CDR1 SQVTM and CDR2 ANQGSEA. The CDR3 consists of 13 residues. The CDR3 DNA is TGCAGCGTTGGGGTTGGGGGGGACACTGAAGCTTCCTTT. The encoded protein is CSVGVGGDTEASF. The complete variable domain, with remaining parts taken from reference TRBV29-1 and TRBJ1-1, reads SAVISQKPSRDICQRGTSLTIQCQVDSQVTMMFWYRQQPGQSLTLIATANQGSEATYESGFVIDKFPISRPNLTFSTLTVSNMSPEDSSIYLCSVGVGGDTEASFGQGTRLTVV.

The V gene is TRBV7-9, the J gene TRBJ1-1, with D perhaps TRBD1 (5 bases). Trimming took off 4 bases at V and 1 base at J, with 10 bases between the two ends. The germline V gene has CDR1 SEHNR and CDR2 FQNEAQ (reference sequence). The CDR3 is 14 residues long. CDR3 nucleotide sequence: TGTGCCAGCAGCTCGTTGGGGGGGAACACTGAAGCTTTCTTT. It translates to CASSSLGGNTEAFF.

The J gene is TRBJ1-2, the V gene TRBV11-3, with TRBD1 identical over 7 bases. CDR1 and CDR2 (germline): SGHNT, YENEEA. The V segment lost 5 bases and the J segment 9 bases; nucleotides outside the gene matches: 6. CDR3 length: 12 amino acids. The chain's CDR3 is CASSLGQASYTF. CDR3 in DNA: TGTGCCAGCAGCCTAGGACAGGCTAGCTACACCTTC.

CDR3 sequence (DNA): TGCGCCAGCAGCCAAGATCGGTCTAGCGGGGGGCGGGTCACAGATACGCAGTATTTT. This sequence encodes CASSQDRSSGGRVTDTQYF. The chain recombines TRBV4-3 with TRBJ2-3; 11 bases match TRBD2. CDR1 and CDR2 (germline): LGHNA, YSLEER. The CDR3 has 19 residues. V was pared by 0 bases and J by 2 bases, with 10 bases of the junction left unmatched.

The sample holds one count of this clone. The V and J genes are TRBV4-1 and TRBJ2-5; 14 bases align to TRBD2. The CDR3 sequence is 16 residues long. Germline lookup yields CDR1 MGHRA and CDR2 YSYEKL. After removal of 2 bases from V and 2 bases from J, the junction contained 1 base not matched to a gene. Here the CDR3 DNA reads TGCGCCAGCAGCCAAAGGACTAGCGGGGGGCAAGAGACCCAGTACTTC. Residues: CASSQRTSGGQETQYF.